The source of this T cell receptor beta chain is a study of blood T cell repertoires in COVID-19. Overall study: COVID-19 samples, acute and convalescent, were from the United States, Italy and Spain.

TCRdb keeps only in-frame clones here, not all; method: immunoSEQ multiplex PCR. The sample carries fewer than 300,000 clones, about nine tenths recorded once. This TCR derives from a woman in her thirties or forties who had recovered from COVID-19. The sequencing sample was made of peripheral blood.

This chain's CDR3 is CASSPGTSGGNEQFF. CDR3 sequence (DNA): TGTGCCAGCTCACCTGGGACTAGCGGGGGCAATGAGCAGTTCTTC. The chain combines TRBV18 with TRBJ2-1, with 14 bases that match TRBD2. The CDR3 is 15 residues long. V dropped 3 bases and J dropped 6; count of bases not matched to a gene: 1. In germline, CDR1 is KGHSH, CDR2 LQKENI. Variable domain in full (rest from reference TRBV18 and TRBJ2-1): NAGVMQNPRHLVRRRGQEARLRCSPMKGHSHVYWYRQLPEEGLKFMVYLQKENIIDESGMPKERFSAEFPKEGPSILRIQQVVRGDSAAYFCASSPGTSGGNEQFFGPGTRLTVL.